The sequence of this T cell receptor (beta chain) was determined in a study of T cells after yellow fever vaccination. This clonotype was seen only a few times. TCRdb recomputed calls from the 5' RACE reads with MiXCR, one row per CDR3 protein. This sample yields 300,000 or so distinct CDR3 sequences, of which about 6.9% are seen a single time; over 15% belongs to the top ten. This material consisted of PBMCs, taken 35 to 50 days after the first yellow fever vaccination. This TCR came from a man between 18 and 29 years old who received the YFV17D yellow fever vaccine.

In DNA form, the CDR3 reads TGTGCCAGCAAAATCGAGGAAAACACTGAAGCTTTCTTT. It codes for CASKIEENTEAFF. V usage is TRBV2 and J usage is TRBJ1-1, with unresolved D. V lost 7 bases and J 2 bases, leaving 11 bases between the germline ends. From germline, CDR1 is SNHLY and CDR2 FYNNEI. The CDR3 loop spans 13 amino acids.